This TCR beta chain was recovered during a study of early T cells in non-severe SARS-CoV-2 infection. TCRdb processed the 5' RACE reads anew with MiXCR; each CDR3 protein has one entry. The sample includes some 22,000 distinct CDR3 sequences, about 5% of them seen just once. Points from the study as a whole: Sequences matched to VDJdb favored anti-spike CD8 responses, while private and CD4 specificities were missed.

This CDR3 has 17 amino acids. The germline V and J ends were trimmed by 3 bases and 0 bases, with 14 bases remaining between them. CDR1 and CDR2 from the germline V gene are MDHEN and SYDVKM. This clonotype was seen at least ten times. Its antigen remains unidentified. The sample was whole blood. The chain couples TRBV28 to TRBJ2-2; unclear D gene. The receptor comes from an adult who was a healthcare worker with PCR-confirmed SARS-CoV-2 infection or an uninfected control (not recorded which). The CDR3 coding sequence is TGTGCCAGCAGTTTTACGAGGTCGGCTTCGAACACCGGGGAGCTGTTTTTT. Protein sequence: CASSFTRSASNTGELFF. The complete variable domain, with remaining parts taken from reference TRBV28 and TRBJ2-2, reads DVKVTQSSRYLVKRTGEKVFLECVQDMDHENMFWYRQDPGLGLRLIYFSYDVKMKEKGDIPEGYSVSREKKERFSLILESASTNQTSMYLCASSFTRSASNTGELFFGEGSRLTVL.